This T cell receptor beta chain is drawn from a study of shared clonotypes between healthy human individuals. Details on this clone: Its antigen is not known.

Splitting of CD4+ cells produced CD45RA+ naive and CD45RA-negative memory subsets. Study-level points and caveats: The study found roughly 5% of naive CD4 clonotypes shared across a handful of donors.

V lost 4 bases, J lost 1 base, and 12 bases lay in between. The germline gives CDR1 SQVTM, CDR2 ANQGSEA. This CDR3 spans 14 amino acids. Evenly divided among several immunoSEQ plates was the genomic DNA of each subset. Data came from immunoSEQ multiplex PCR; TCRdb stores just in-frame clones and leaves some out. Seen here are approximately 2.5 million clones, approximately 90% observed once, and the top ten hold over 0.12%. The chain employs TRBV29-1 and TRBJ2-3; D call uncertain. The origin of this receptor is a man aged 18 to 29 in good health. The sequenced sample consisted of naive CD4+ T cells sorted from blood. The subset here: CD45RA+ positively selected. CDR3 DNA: TGCAGCGTTGGAGGAGCCTGGGGCACAGATACGCAGTATTTT. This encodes CSVGGAWGTDTQYF.